The present entry profiles one TCR beta chain with its context. It has no known antigen specificity. Base quality data are lacking; no much larger clone is found one base away. TCRbeta CDR3 regions were amplified from genomic DNA using the immunoSEQ Assay, a bias-controlled multiplex PCR. From the authors' description of their analysis: The number of nucleated cells in each sample was estimated from the amplification of reference gene primers within the assay. To quantify the absolute abundance of each unique TCRbeta CDR3 rearrangement, sequence reads were collapsed and filtered. For each sample, productive Simpson clonality was calculated as the square root of Simpson's diversity index across productive rearrangements. Entries here come from immuneACCESS through TCRdb and include only in-frame sequences with V and J called. Some clones fail to appear in such tables; in the studies checked, an unresolved V gene covers under half of the shortfall, and the cause of the remainder is unknown. That table supplies the V and J calls and clone size; D and trimming were determined from the DNA. For this sample there are just under 40,000 clones; 87% appear just once. The ten largest clones add up to more than 20% of the sample.

These data come from a study of blood T cell repertoires in COVID-19 (dated by TCRdb to about 2020). For context, the study as a whole: Collaborator samples came from the United States, Italy and Spain and covered acute and convalescent phases of COVID-19. The prospective study material was composed of cDNA or gDNA derived from T cells, B-cell-depleted T cells, or PBMCs. Samples were obtained from the ongoing ImmuneRACE study (first 160 participants) and from 1,254 subjects provided by 6 global collaborators. The repertoires were made available in a free public database intended to serve as a resource for research on the immune response to SARS-CoV-2. HLA class I and class II types, where available, came from metadata supplied by the sample provider rather than from assay-based typing. Deeply sampled blood TCRbeta repertoires from subjects exposed to, actively infected with, or recovered from COVID-19 were included in the dataset. Sample metadata almost always included a de-identified subject ID, COVID-19 status, age in years and sex.

The collaborating institutions used their own protocols to collect whole blood in K2EDTA tubes. For TCRbeta analysis, collaborator samples were shipped as frozen whole blood, as isolated PBMCs, or as DNA extracted from either sample type. V has 0 bases trimmed and J has 4 bases trimmed; junction bases matching no gene number 17. There are 19 amino acids in the CDR3, from cysteine to phenylalanine inclusive. Of all the DNA, just the CDR3 is kept, 57 bases in frame from base 1. The CDR1 and CDR2 encoded by the germline V gene are KGHSH and LQKENI. Here is what the overall study found, with its caveats: Clinical and demographic metadata were provided uncurated, with the amount varying by source and participant.

The chain is made from TRBV18 and TRBJ2-7; 8 middle bases align to TRBD1. The specimen sequenced was peripheral blood. This clonotype originated in a man aged 45 to 65 with active or convalescent COVID-19. The CDR3 reads CASSPPAGGRSTERYEQYF. At the DNA level, the sequence is TGTGCCAGCTCACCACCGGCAGGGGGCCGGTCAACCGAGAGATACGAGCAGTACTTC.